The rows below give T cell receptor beta chains drawn from one sample of a study of blood T cell repertoires in COVID-19. Assay used: immunoSEQ multiplex PCR; TCRdb lists only in-frame clones, some missing. This sample has 130,000 to 150,000 clones; about 86% occur once, and the top ten carry 3% to 3.5%. The sample comprised peripheral blood. These receptors were taken from an elderly woman with acute or convalescent COVID-19. The CDR3 runs from the conserved cysteine through the conserved F or W. The D gene is left open where the match is weak. The listing skips clone size in some rows; elsewhere it reads once, few, many or a size class.

TGCGCCAGCAGGGGACTAGCGGGGGCCAACTCCTACGAGCAGTACTTC,CASRGLAGANSYEQYF,TRBD2,TRBJ2-7,TRBV10-1,once
TGTGCCAGCAGCTCAGGGGACTATGGCTACACCTTC,CASSSGDYGYTF,-,TRBJ1-2,TRBV7-9,once
TGCAGTGCTAGTCGGGGGGCGAGGTCATCCTACGAGCAGTACTTC,CSASRGARSSYEQYF,-,TRBJ2-7,TRBV20-1,once
TGTGCCAGCACCCCCGGGGTGAATAATTCACCCCTCCACTTT,CASTPGVNNSPLHF,-,TRBJ1-6,TRBV9,-
TGTGCCAGCAGTGAAGCAACAGGGGGCAATCAGCCCCAGCATTTT,CASSEATGGNQPQHF,TRBD1,TRBJ1-5,TRBV2,-
TGTGCCAGCAGCGTAGGGGACAGAAATCAGCCCCAGCATTTT,CASSVGDRNQPQHF,TRBD1,TRBJ1-5,TRBV9,-
TGCGCCAGCAGTACGGACAGGACGAACACTGAAGCTTTCTTT,CASSTDRTNTEAFF,TRBD1,TRBJ1-1,TRBV5-1,-
TGTGCCTGGAGTGAACAGGGCCCAGATACGCAGTATTTT,CAWSEQGPDTQYF,-,TRBJ2-3,TRBV30,-
TGTGCCAGCAGTGTAGGACAGTCGGGGGGTGGGTATGGCTACACCTTC,CASSVGQSGGGYGYTF,-,TRBJ1-2,TRBV6-1,-
TGTGCCAGCACTGTATCGGGGGGCGCAAACTATGGCTACACCTTC,CASTVSGGANYGYTF,-,TRBJ1-2,TRBV6-5,-